A single sample is the source of the 26 T cell receptor beta chains below, sequenced in a study of cytomegalovirus exposure and HLA in healthy donors. PCR involved 60 Vbeta and 13 Jbeta primers. Method: immunoSEQ multiplex PCR; TCRdb's copy keeps in-frame clones and lacks some. The sample yields approximately 96,000 clones, around 74% seen once. Sequencing was done on a sample of PBMCs. All receptors derive from a male donor in good health and CMV-seronegative.

This clone was recorded many times. V is TRBV5-4 and J is TRBJ2-3, with TRBD2 identical over 7 bases. Germline CDR1 reads SGHNT; CDR2 reads YYREEE (reference sequence). The CDR3 is made up of 14 amino acids. V shed 5 bases and J 4 bases; nucleotides not matched to a gene: 7. CDR3 protein: CASRSGGGADTQYF. CDR3 bases: TGTGCCAGCAGGTCGGGAGGAGGGGCAGATACGCAGTATTTT.

The CDR3 DNA follows: TGTGCCAGCAGCTCAGAGACAGGGGGAGTAGGCTACACCTTC. It is translated as CASSSETGGVGYTF. The chain employs TRBV7-9 and TRBJ1-2; 9 bases agree with TRBD1. Looked up from germline, CDR1 is SEHNR and CDR2 is FQNEAQ (reference sequence). The CDR3 has 14 amino acids. The junction had 8 bases not matched to a gene; V was cut back by 4 bases and J by 8 bases.

The chain recombines TRBV30 with TRBJ2-3; D might be TRBD1 (7 bases). V was trimmed by 4 bases and J by 3 bases, leaving 11 bases between them. This CDR3 spans 13 amino acids. CDR1 and CDR2 (germline): GTSNPN, SVGIG (reference sequence). The CDR3: CAWKAGGTDTQYF. In DNA form, the CDR3 reads TGTGCCTGGAAAGCAGGGGGGACAGATACGCAGTATTTT.

The chain recombines TRBV4-1 with TRBJ2-1; 10 bases match TRBD2. The CDR3 consists of 16 residues. Trimming cost V 2 bases and J 8 bases; bases outside gene matches: 9. The germline CDR1 and CDR2 sequences are MGHRA and YSYEKL. The CDR3 sequence is CASSQQPSGSRDEQFF. CDR3 nucleotide sequence: TGCGCCAGCAGCCAACAACCTAGCGGGAGCCGCGATGAGCAGTTCTTC.

This clone was seen a few times. The chain recombines TRBV5-5 with TRBJ1-5; 8 bases align to TRBD1. V lost 7 bases, J lost 0 bases, and 6 bases stayed unmatched. CDR3 length equals 15 residues. The germline gives CDR1 SGHKS, CDR2 YYEKEE (reference sequence). The CDR3 DNA is TGTGCCAGCTCGTTGGACAGGGATAGCAATCAGCCCCAGCATTTT. Amino acids: CASSLDRDSNQPQHF.

The CDR3 here is CATSASAGVAYEQYF. For the CDR3, the DNA is TGTGCCACCTCGGCCTCGGCAGGGGTCGCGTACGAGCAGTACTTC. The chain recombines TRBV19 with TRBJ2-7, with TRBD1 as a possible D gene (6 bases). This CDR3 is 15 amino acids long. CDR1 LNHDA and CDR2 SQIVND come from the germline V gene (reference sequence). V was pared by 10 bases and J by 4 bases, with 23 bases between.

The J gene is TRBJ2-1, the V gene TRBV28, with D hard to call. Between the trimmed V and J ends, which lost 4 bases and 9 bases, there was a span of 10 bases. The V gene's germline CDR1 is MDHEN and CDR2 SYDVKM. The CDR3 extends over 12 amino acids. CDR3 protein: CASSSWASEQFF. CDR3 bases: TGTGCCAGCAGTTCCTGGGCGAGTGAGCAGTTCTTC.

The chain combines TRBV6-5 with TRBJ1-1; D uncertain. From germline, CDR1 is MNHEY and CDR2 SVGAGI. The CDR3 is 13 amino acids. V gave up 3 bases and J gave up 5 bases, with 10 bases separating them. In nucleotides, the CDR3 is TGTGCCAGCAGTTATGATCGGGATACTGAAGCTTTCTTT. Translation gives CASSYDRDTEAFF.

This chain joins TRBV27 and TRBJ1-2; 10 nucleotides align to TRBD1. Germline CDR1 reads MNHEY; CDR2 reads SMNVEV (reference sequence). After removal of 4 bases from V and 5 bases from J, the junction contained 7 bases not matched to a gene. The CDR3 runs to 15 residues. DNA of the CDR3: TGTGCCAGCAGTTCGCGACAGGGGGCAGGGTATGGCTACACCTTC. Its translation: CASSSRQGAGYGYTF.

The chain is built from TRBV7-9 and TRBJ2-5; 9 bases fit TRBD1. The V segment lost 3 bases and the J segment 0 bases; nucleotides outside the gene matches: 5. Germline assignment: CDR1 SEHNR and CDR2 FQNEAQ (reference sequence). This CDR3 is 16 amino acids long. CDR3 protein: CASSFAGTGYQETQYF. CDR3 sequence (DNA): TGTGCCAGCAGCTTCGCCGGGACAGGGTACCAAGAGACCCAGTACTTC.

This chain joins TRBV27 and TRBJ2-7; 7 nucleotides agree with TRBD2. Germline V CDR1 and CDR2: MNHEY, SMNVEV (reference sequence). The length of the CDR3 is 13 residues. The J segment lost 4 bases and the V segment lost 3 bases, leaving 3 bases of the junction unmatched. In DNA, the CDR3 is TGTGCCAGCAGTTTCGGGAGGATGTACGAGCAGTACTTC. It is translated as CASSFGRMYEQYF.

This chain connects TRBV6-1 to TRBJ2-6; TRBD1 is a possible D gene (5 bases). Trimming took 3 bases from V and 0 from J, leaving 6 bases between them. Germline V gene data show CDR1 as MNHNS and CDR2 as SASEGT. The CDR3 is 15 amino acids. In nucleotides, the CDR3 is TGTGCCAGCAGTGACAGGGTCTCTGGGGCCAACGTCCTGACTTTC. Translated, it gives CASSDRVSGANVLTF.

The J gene is TRBJ1-1, the V gene TRBV5-4; D remains unclear. The germline CDR1 and CDR2 sequences are SGHNT and YYREEE (reference sequence). CDR3 size: 13 residues. V shed 0 bases and J shed 1 base, with 4 bases lying between them. In nucleotides, the CDR3 is TGTGCCAGCAGCTTGGGCAGGAACACTGAAGCTTTCTTT. Its translation is CASSLGRNTEAFF.

The chain joins TRBV7-8 to TRBJ2-3; TRBD1 matches at 9 bases. This CDR3 contains 15 residues. Germline-derived CDR1 and CDR2 are SGHVS and FQNEAQ. V shed 5 bases, J shed 0 bases, and the junction held 3 bases outside the gene matches. In nucleotides, the CDR3 is TGTGCCAGCAGCCCTGGGACAGGGAGCACAGATACGCAGTATTTT. This gives the protein CASSPGTGSTDTQYF.

V gene TRBV2 combines with J gene TRBJ1-2; D possibly corresponds to TRBD1 (5 bases). Germline V CDR1 and CDR2: SNHLY, FYNNEI. Trimming stripped 5 bases from V and 7 bases from J, with 20 bases between. This CDR3 spans 15 amino acids. This chain's CDR3 is CASSYSAGNIVGYTF. CDR3 sequence (DNA): TGTGCCAGCAGTTACTCTGCAGGGAATATCGTTGGCTACACCTTC.

The chain combines TRBV30 with TRBJ1-5; D perhaps matches TRBD1 (5 bases). V lost 5 bases, J lost 2 bases, and 13 bases lay in between. The CDR3 runs to 14 residues. Germline CDR1 and CDR2: GTSNPN and SVGIG (reference sequence). The CDR3, as DNA: TGTGCCTGGGACCGGGCCAGGGGCAATCAGCCCCAGCATTTT. Translating gives CAWDRARGNQPQHF.

This chain links TRBV6-1 with TRBJ1-5, with 7 bases matching TRBD1. This CDR3 has 13 amino acids. Germline assignment: CDR1 MNHNS and CDR2 SASEGT. With 5 bases clipped from V and 10 bases from J, the junction kept 8 bases outside the gene matches. CDR3: CASSRGQSAPQHF. The DNA of the CDR3 is TGTGCCAGCAGTCGGGGACAGAGCGCACCCCAGCATTTT.

CDR3 region: CASSSRGRPETQYF. Here the CDR3 DNA reads TGTGCCAGCAGCTCGAGGGGGCGCCCGGAGACCCAGTACTTC. J is TRBJ2-5 and V is TRBV5-4, with TRBD1 matching over 7 bases. Per the germline V gene, CDR1 is SGHNT and CDR2 is YYREEE (reference sequence). The ends lost 3 bases at V and 5 bases at J; junction bases unmatched: 7. The CDR3 is 14 amino acids. The full variable domain, completed using reference TRBV5-4 and TRBJ2-5, is ETGVTQSPTHLIKTRGQQVTLRCSSQSGHNTVSWYQQALGQGPQFIFQYYREEENGRGNFPPRFSGLQFPNYSSELNVNALELDDSALYLCASSSRGRPETQYFGPGTRLLVL.

This clone turned up a few times. The CDR3 here is CASSFRGGNTEAFF. CDR3 DNA: TGTGCCAGCAGTTTTCGGGGAGGAAACACTGAAGCTTTCTTT. This sequence joins TRBV27 and TRBJ1-1, with D uncertain. Germline CDR1 and CDR2: MNHEY and SMNVEV (reference sequence). Trimming took off 3 bases at V and 2 bases at J, with 10 bases between the two ends. The CDR3 sequence is 14 residues long.

CDR3 nucleotide sequence: TGCGCCAGCAGCTTCCGGGGTATTCAAGAGACCCAGTACTTC. It is translated as CASSFRGIQETQYF. The gene calls are TRBV5-1 and TRBJ2-5; TRBD2 might be the D (5 bases). The CDR3 sequence is 14 residues long. Deletions cut 2 bases from V and 2 bases from J, with 10 bases between. Germline CDR1 SGHRS, CDR2 YFSETQ.

The genes are TRBV29-1 and TRBJ1-1, with D perhaps matching TRBD1 (5 bases). Trimming took off 7 bases at V and 1 base at J, with 10 bases between the two ends. This CDR3 is 12 amino acids long. Germline values: CDR1 SQVTM, CDR2 ANQGSEA. CDR3 nucleotides: TGCAGCGAACGTAGGGGGAACACTGAAGCTTTCTTT. The encoded protein is CSERRGNTEAFF.

V and J are TRBV18 and TRBJ1-5; 7 bases fit TRBD1. Germline CDR1 reads KGHSH; CDR2 reads LQKENI. With V trimmed by 3 bases and J by 5 bases, 1 base remained unmatched. The CDR3 sequence is 13 residues long. The CDR3 loop is CASSPGQYQPQHF. CDR3 bases: TGTGCCAGCTCACCGGGACAGTATCAGCCCCAGCATTTT.

J is TRBJ2-4 and V is TRBV7-2, with 9 bases lining up with TRBD2. Germline-derived CDR1 and CDR2 are SGHTA and FQGNSA. V shed 1 base and J 13 bases; nucleotides not matched to a gene: 5. The CDR3 extends over 13 amino acids. In DNA form, the CDR3 reads TGTGCCAGCAGCTTAGATAGCGGGAGCAGGCAGTACTTC. Its translation is CASSLDSGSRQYF.

This chain links TRBV5-1 with TRBJ1-5; a possible D gene is TRBD1 (5 bases). V lost 6 bases and J 6 bases, leaving 10 bases between the germline ends. The CDR3 contains 12 residues. Germline CDR1 and CDR2: SGHRS and YFSETQ. CDR3 amino acids: CASTGHLQPQHF. The DNA of the CDR3 is TGCGCCAGCACAGGACATCTTCAGCCCCAGCATTTT.

Of note for this clone: Germline is not matched at one junction end, which may reflect a read error. The V and J genes are TRBV6-5 and TRBJ1-2; 7 nucleotides match TRBD1. The CDR3 totals 12 residues. Per germline, CDR1 MNHEY and CDR2 SVGAGI. CDR3 nucleotide sequence: TGTGCCAGCAGTTATGGGGGGACAGCCCCCTCCTTC. Protein: CASSYGGTAPSF.

The rearrangement uses TRBV30 and TRBJ1-6, with 7 bases fitting TRBD1. Germline loops: CDR1 GTSNPN, CDR2 SVGIG (reference sequence). V lost 2 bases, J lost 10 bases, and 8 bases stayed unmatched. This CDR3 is 14 amino acids long. Written as DNA, the CDR3 is TGTGCCTGGAGTACCGAGGGGGCAAGGTCACCCCTCCACTTT. The encoded protein is CAWSTEGARSPLHF.